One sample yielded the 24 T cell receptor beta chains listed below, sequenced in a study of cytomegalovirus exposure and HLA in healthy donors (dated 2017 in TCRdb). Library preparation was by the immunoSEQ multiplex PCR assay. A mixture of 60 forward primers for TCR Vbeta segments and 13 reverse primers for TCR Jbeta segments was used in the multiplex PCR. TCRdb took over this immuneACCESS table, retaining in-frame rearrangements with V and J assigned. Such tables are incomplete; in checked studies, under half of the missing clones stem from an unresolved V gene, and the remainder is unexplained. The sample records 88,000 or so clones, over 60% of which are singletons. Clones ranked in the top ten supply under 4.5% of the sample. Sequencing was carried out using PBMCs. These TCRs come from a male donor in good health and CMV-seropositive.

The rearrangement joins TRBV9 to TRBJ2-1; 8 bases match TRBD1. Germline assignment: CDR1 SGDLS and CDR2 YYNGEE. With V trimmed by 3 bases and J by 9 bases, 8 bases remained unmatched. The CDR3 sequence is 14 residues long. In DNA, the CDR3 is TGTGCCAGCAGCGAGAGTTCAGGGGGCGCTGAGCAGTTCTTC. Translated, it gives CASSESSGGAEQFF.

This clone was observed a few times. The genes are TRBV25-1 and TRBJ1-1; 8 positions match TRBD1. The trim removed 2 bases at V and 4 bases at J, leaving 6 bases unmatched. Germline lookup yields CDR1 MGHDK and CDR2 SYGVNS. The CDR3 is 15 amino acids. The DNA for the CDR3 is TGTGCCAGCAGTGAACAGGGGGCTAGGATCACTGAAGCTTTCTTT. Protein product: CASSEQGARITEAFF.

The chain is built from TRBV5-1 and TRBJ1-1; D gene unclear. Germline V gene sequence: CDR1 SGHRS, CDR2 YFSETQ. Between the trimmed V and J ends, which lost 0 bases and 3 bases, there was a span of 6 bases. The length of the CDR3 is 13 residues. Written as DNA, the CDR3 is TGCGCCAGCAGCTTGGACCAGGACACTGAAGCTTTCTTT. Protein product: CASSLDQDTEAFF.

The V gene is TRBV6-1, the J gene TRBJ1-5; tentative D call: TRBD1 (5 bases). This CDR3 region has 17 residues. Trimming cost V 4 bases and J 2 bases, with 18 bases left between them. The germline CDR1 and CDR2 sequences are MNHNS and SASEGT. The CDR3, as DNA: TGTGCCAGCAGTGCCTATCCGGGGGGTGATGGCAATCAGCCCCAGCATTTT. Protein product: CASSAYPGGDGNQPQHF.

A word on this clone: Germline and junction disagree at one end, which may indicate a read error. CDR3 in amino acids: CASSLVGTGYDGYTF. CDR3 nucleotide sequence: TGTGCTAGCAGCTTAGTTGGGACAGGCTATGATGGCTACACCTTC. The chain couples TRBV7-7 to TRBJ1-2, with 8 bases aligning to TRBD1. The CDR3 extends over 15 amino acids. Germline CDR1 reads SSHAT; CDR2 reads FNYEAQ (reference sequence).

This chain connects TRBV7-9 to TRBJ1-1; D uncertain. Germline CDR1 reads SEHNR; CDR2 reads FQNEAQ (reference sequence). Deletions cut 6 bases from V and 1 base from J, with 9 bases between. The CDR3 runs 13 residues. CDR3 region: CASSLGENTEAFF. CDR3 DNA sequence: TGTGCCAGCAGTCTCGGGGAGAACACTGAAGCTTTCTTT. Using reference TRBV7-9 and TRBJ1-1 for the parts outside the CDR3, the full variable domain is DTGVSQNPRHKITKRGQNVTFRCDPISEHNRLYWYRQTLGQGPEFLTYFQNEAQLEKSRLLSDRFSAERPKGSFSTLEIQRTEQGDSAMYLCASSLGENTEAFFGQGTRLTVV.

CDR3 in amino acids: CASSLLGQGDYEQYF. CDR3 nucleotide sequence: TGTGCCAGCAGCTTGCTCGGACAGGGGGATTACGAGCAGTACTTC. The genes are TRBV5-4 and TRBJ2-7, with 10 bases matching TRBD1. The CDR3 sequence is 15 residues long. CDR1 and CDR2 (germline): SGHNT, YYREEE (reference sequence). The junction had 5 bases not matched to a gene; V was cut back by 1 base and J by 4 bases.

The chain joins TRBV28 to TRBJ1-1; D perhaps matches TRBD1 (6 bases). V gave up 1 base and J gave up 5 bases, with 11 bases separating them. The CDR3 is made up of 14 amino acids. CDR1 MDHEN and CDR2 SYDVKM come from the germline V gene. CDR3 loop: CASSLSGVGTEAFF. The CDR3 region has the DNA TGTGCCAGCAGTTTATCAGGGGTAGGGACTGAAGCTTTCTTT.

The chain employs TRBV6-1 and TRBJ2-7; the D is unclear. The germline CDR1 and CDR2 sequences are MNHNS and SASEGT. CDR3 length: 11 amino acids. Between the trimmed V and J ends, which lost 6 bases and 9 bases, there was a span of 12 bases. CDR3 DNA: TGTGCCAGCAGATACACAAGTGTGCAGTACTTC. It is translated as CASRYTSVQYF.

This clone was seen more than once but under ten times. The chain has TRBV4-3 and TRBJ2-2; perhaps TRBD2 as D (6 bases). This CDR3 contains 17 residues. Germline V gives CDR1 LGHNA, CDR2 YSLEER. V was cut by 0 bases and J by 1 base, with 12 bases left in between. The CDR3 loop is CASSQDFVGRNTGELFF. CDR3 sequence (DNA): TGCGCCAGCAGCCAAGATTTCGTCGGGAGGAACACCGGGGAGCTGTTTTTT.

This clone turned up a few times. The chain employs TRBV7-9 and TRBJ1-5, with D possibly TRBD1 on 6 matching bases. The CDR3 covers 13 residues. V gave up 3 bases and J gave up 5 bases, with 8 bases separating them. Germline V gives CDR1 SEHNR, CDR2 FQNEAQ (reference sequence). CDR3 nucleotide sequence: TGTGCCAGCAGCTTGACAGGCTATCAGCCCCAGCATTTT. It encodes CASSLTGYQPQHF.

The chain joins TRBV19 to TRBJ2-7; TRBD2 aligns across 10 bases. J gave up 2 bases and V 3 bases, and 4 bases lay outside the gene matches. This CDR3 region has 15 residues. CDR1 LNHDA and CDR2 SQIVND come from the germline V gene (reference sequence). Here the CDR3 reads CASSMGTSAAYEQYF. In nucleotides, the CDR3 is TGTGCCAGTAGTATGGGGACTAGCGCAGCCTACGAGCAGTACTTC.

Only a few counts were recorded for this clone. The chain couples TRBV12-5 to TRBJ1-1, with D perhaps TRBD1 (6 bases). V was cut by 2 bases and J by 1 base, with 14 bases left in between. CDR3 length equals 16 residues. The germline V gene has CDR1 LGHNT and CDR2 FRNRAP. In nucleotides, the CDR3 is TGTGCTAGTGGTTTGTCCGCCGGGACACAGAACACTGAAGCTTTCTTT. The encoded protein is CASGLSAGTQNTEAFF.

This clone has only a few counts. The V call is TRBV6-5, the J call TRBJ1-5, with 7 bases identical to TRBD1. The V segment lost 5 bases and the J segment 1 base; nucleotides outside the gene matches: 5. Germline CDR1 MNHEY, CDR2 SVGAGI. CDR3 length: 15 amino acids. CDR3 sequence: CASSRQGMSNQPQHF. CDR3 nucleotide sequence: TGTGCCAGCAGTAGACAGGGTATGAGCAATCAGCCCCAGCATTTT.

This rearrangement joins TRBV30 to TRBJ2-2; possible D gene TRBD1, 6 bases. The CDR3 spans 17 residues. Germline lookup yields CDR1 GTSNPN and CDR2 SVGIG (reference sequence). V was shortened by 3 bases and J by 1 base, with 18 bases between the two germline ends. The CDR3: CAWSPEGVVRNTGELFF. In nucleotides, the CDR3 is TGTGCCTGGAGCCCCGAGGGGGTGGTTAGGAACACCGGGGAGCTGTTTTTT.

CDR3 coding DNA: TGTGCCAGCTCGACAGGTTCCTCCTACAATGAGCAGTTCTTC. This sequence encodes CASSTGSSYNEQFF. The chain is built from TRBV18 and TRBJ2-1; TRBD1 is a possible D gene (6 bases). This CDR3 spans 14 amino acids. Germline V gene sequence: CDR1 KGHSH, CDR2 LQKENI. The V gene lost 6 bases and the J gene lost 0 bases, with 9 bases spanning the gap.

The CDR3 loop reads CASSESGRTEAFF. DNA for the CDR3: TGTGCCAGCAGTGAGTCAGGGCGGACTGAAGCTTTCTTT. The chain carries TRBV6-1 and TRBJ1-1; D perhaps matches TRBD1 (5 bases). Germline assignment: CDR1 MNHNS and CDR2 SASEGT. V was shortened by 3 bases and J by 5 bases, with 10 bases between the two germline ends. The CDR3 is 13 amino acids.

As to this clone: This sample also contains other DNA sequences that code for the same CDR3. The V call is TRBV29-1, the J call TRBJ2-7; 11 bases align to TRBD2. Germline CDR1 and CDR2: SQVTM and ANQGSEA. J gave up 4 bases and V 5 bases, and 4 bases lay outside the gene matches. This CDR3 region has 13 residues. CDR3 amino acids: CSVRLAGPYEQYF. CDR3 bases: TGCAGCGTTCGACTAGCGGGACCTTACGAGCAGTACTTC.

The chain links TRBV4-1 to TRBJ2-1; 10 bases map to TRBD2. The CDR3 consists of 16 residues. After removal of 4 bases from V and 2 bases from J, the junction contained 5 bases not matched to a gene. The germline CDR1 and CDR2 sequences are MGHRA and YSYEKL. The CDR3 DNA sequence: TGCGCCAGCAGCCCTAACCTAGCGGGGGCCTACAATGAGCAGTTCTTC. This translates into CASSPNLAGAYNEQFF.

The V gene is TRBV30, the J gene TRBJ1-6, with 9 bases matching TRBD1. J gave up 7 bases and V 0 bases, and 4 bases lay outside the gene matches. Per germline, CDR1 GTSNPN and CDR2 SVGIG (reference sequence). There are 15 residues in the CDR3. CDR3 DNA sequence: TGTGCCTGGAGTGTAAGGGGGACAGGGAATTCACCCCTCCACTTT. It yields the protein CAWSVRGTGNSPLHF.

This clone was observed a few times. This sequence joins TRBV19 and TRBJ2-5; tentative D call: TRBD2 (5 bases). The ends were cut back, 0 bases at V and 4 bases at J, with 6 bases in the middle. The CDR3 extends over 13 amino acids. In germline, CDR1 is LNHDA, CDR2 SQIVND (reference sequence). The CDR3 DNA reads TGTGCCAGTAGTATAGATGAGGGAGAGACCCAGTACTTC. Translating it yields CASSIDEGETQYF.

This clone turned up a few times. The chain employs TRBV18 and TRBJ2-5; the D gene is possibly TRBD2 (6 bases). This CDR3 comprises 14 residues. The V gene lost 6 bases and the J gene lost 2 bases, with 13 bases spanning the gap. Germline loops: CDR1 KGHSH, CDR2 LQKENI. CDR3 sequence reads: CASSLRRDQETQYF. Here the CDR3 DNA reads TGTGCCAGCTCTCTCCGGCGGGATCAAGAGACCCAGTACTTC.

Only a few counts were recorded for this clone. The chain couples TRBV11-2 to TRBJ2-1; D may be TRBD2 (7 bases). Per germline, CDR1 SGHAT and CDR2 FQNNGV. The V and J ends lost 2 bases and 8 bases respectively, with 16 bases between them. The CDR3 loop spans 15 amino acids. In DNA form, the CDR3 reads TGTGCCAGCAGCTTACAAGGGGGGGCCGTATATGAGCAGTTCTTC. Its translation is CASSLQGGAVYEQFF.

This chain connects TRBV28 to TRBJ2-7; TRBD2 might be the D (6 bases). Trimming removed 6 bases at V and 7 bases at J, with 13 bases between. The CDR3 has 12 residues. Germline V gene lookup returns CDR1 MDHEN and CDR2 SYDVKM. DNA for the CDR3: TGTGCCAGCAGCTCATCCAGCGGGGAGCAGTACTTC. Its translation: CASSSSSGEQYF.